This TCR beta chain was obtained from a study of technical replicates of blood from a few donors. Germline loops: CDR1 SQVTM, CDR2 ANQGSEA. The ends were cut back, 1 base at V and 4 bases at J, with 7 bases in the middle. The CDR3 sequence is 12 residues long. Some clones are missing from TCRdb's copy, which holds only in-frame ones; the method was immunoSEQ multiplex PCR. The sample records 60,000 to 90,000 clones, approximately 97% being singletons. The sample consisted of T cells isolated from PBMCs. This clonotype was obtained from a human donor in good health. The chain has TRBV29-1 and TRBJ1-2; D call uncertain. The CDR3 region has the DNA TGCAGCGTTGAAGGGCAGATCTATGGCTACACCTTC. Translated: CSVEGQIYGYTF.